Listed below are T cell receptor beta chains from one sample, sequenced in a study of T cell responses to AZD1222 COVID-19 vaccine. Profiling relied on immunoSEQ multiplex PCR, and the TCRdb table lists in-frame clones only, not all of them. This sample carries about 140,000 clones, roughly 91% of them seen once, and the ten largest clones take roughly 6%. Source: peripheral blood, taken 28 days after the second AZD1222 dose. The receptors shown here come from an adult who received the AZD1222 COVID-19 vaccine. The CDR3 runs from the conserved cysteine through the conserved F or W. The order of the fields is D gene, J gene, V gene, clone size, CDR3 DNA, CDR3 protein. A D gene is named only where the DNA matches it firmly. Rows give clone size only sometimes, using once, few, many, or a class for an expanded clone.

TRBD2,TRBJ2-1,TRBV4-1,NA,TGCGCCAGCAGCGTTGGTCTAGCGGGAGGGTACAATGAGCAGTTCTTC,CASSVGLAGGYNEQFF
NA,TRBJ2-5,TRBV27,NA,TGTGCCAGCAGTTTTTGGGGGCGACAAGAGACCCAGTACTTC,CASSFWGRQETQYF
NA,TRBJ1-3,TRBV24-1,NA,TGTGCCACCAGTGACCCGCGGGGGAACGGAAACACCATATATTTT,CATSDPRGNGNTIYF
TRBD2,TRBJ2-5,TRBV7-9,NA,TGTGCCAGCAGCTTAGGGTTTGGGACTAGCGGACTGAACCAAGAGACCCAGTACTTC,CASSLGFGTSGLNQETQYF
NA,TRBJ1-2,TRBV29-1,NA,TGCAGCGCCGGTCAGGGTGACTATGGCTACACCTTC,CSAGQGDYGYTF
NA,TRBJ1-4,TRBV28,NA,TGTGCCAGCAACCGGGGGGGTGCAACTAATGAAAAACTGTTTTTT,CASNRGGATNEKLFF
NA,TRBJ1-4,TRBV6-5,NA,TGTGCCAGCAGTTACGGGAGGGAATACGAAGAAAAACTGTTTTTT,CASSYGREYEEKLFF
TRBD1,TRBJ1-5,TRBV2,NA,TGTGCCAGCAGTTCCCGACAGGGTAGTGCTCAGCCCCAGCATTTT,CASSSRQGSAQPQHF
TRBD1,TRBJ1-5,TRBV6-5,NA,TGTGCCAGCAGTTATTCCGGGACAGGGCTCAGCCAGCCCCAGCATTTT,CASSYSGTGLSQPQHF
NA,TRBJ2-7,TRBV27,NA,TGTGCCAGCAGTTTAGGGGTAGGCCCCCCATACGAGCAGTACTTC,CASSLGVGPPYEQYF
NA,TRBJ1-5,TRBV12-3/TRBV12-4,NA,TGTGCCAGCAGCGGAGTATATCAGCCCCAGCATTTT,CASSGVYQPQHF
TRBD2,TRBJ2-1,TRBV6-6,NA,TGTGCCAGCGGGACTAGCGAGAACTACAATGAGCAGTTCTTC,CASGTSENYNEQFF
NA,TRBJ1-6,TRBV12-5,few,TGTGCTAGTGGCCAGCTGCAGCAGCAATCACCCCTCCACTTT,CASGQLQQQSPLHF
NA,TRBJ1-5,TRBV7-8,NA,TGTGCCAGCAGCCTCGACAGTAATCAGCCCCAGCATTTT,CASSLDSNQPQHF
NA,TRBJ1-1,TRBV5-4,NA,TGTGCCAGCAGCTTGGCTTGGTCGGATAACACTGAAGCTTTCTTT,CASSLAWSDNTEAFF
NA,TRBJ1-5,TRBV6-5,NA,TGTGCCAGCAGTTACTCGACAGACAATCAGCCCCAGCATTTT,CASSYSTDNQPQHF
TRBD1,TRBJ1-2,TRBV6-5,NA,TGTGCCAGCAGTTATCAAGGGACAGGGGTAACCTATGGCTACACCTTC,CASSYQGTGVTYGYTF
NA,TRBJ1-6,TRBV4-3,NA,TGCGCCAGCAGCCAAGACAGCTATGGAGGGACTGGTGGGTCACCCCTCCACTTT,CASSQDSYGGTGGSPLHF
NA,TRBJ2-2,TRBV7-3,NA,TGTGCCAGCAGCATAGGACAGTCCACCGGGGAGCTGTTTTTT,CASSIGQSTGELFF
NA,TRBJ2-1,TRBV11-1,NA,TGTGCCAGCAGCTTGGCCCCAACGGGATCCAATGAGCAGTTCTTC,CASSLAPTGSNEQFF
TRBD1,TRBJ2-4,TRBV19,NA,TGTGCCAGTAGTACCCAGGGGGCTCTAGCCAAAAACATTCAGTACTTC,CASSTQGALAKNIQYF
NA,TRBJ2-1,TRBV29-1,NA,TGCAGCGCCGCAGAACCGAATGAGCAGTTCTTC,CSAAEPNEQFF
NA,TRBJ1-2,TRBV28,NA,TGTGCCAGCAGCCTGGGCCAATATGGCTACACCTTC,CASSLGQYGYTF
TRBD2,TRBJ2-5,TRBV7-9,NA,TGTGCCAGCAGCCCCCGGGAGGGACCCCAAGAGACCCAGTACTTC,CASSPREGPQETQYF
NA,TRBJ1-6,TRBV27,NA,TGTGCCACCCGCTCCTATAATTCACCCCTCCACTTT,CATRSYNSPLHF
NA,TRBJ2-7,TRBV6-2/TRBV6-3,NA,TGTGCCAGCAGTTACGGGGCAGGAGGCTCCTACGAGCAGTACTTC,CASSYGAGGSYEQYF
NA,TRBJ2-2,TRBV9,NA,TGTGCCAGCAGCGCGGGACAGGGGGCGCATACTAGCGGGAGGAGCACCGGGGAGCTGTTTTTT,CASSAGQGAHTSGRSTGELFF
TRBD1,TRBJ1-4,TRBV30,NA,TGTGCCGGGACAGGGGGGACTGAAAAACTGTTTTTT,CAGTGGTEKLFF
NA,TRBJ1-5,TRBV5-5,NA,TGTGCCAGCAGCTTGTGGGGGACGGAGAAAAATCAGCCCCAGCATTTT,CASSLWGTEKNQPQHF
TRBD2,TRBJ2-7,TRBV7-2,NA,TGTGCCAGCAGCTTATACTTAACCGGGACTAGGCCCTACGAGCAGTACTTC,CASSLYLTGTRPYEQYF
TRBD1,TRBJ1-6,TRBV14,NA,TGTGCCAGCAGCCAAGATAGGGGACAGGGAAGGAGCTCCTATAATTCACCCCTCCACTTT,CASSQDRGQGRSSYNSPLHF
NA,TRBJ1-5,TRBV6-1,NA,TGTGCCAGCAGTGAAACCTCCCCCGGGCCTGTTCGGCATTTT,CASSETSPGPVRHF
NA,TRBJ1-5,TRBV5-1,NA,TGCGCCAGCAGCTTGTCGGGGCAGGGAAATCAGCCCCAGCATTTT,CASSLSGQGNQPQHF
NA,TRBJ1-2,TRBV28,few,TGTGCCAGCAGTTTGGCTAGGTCGGGGGGCTCTGGCTACACCTTC,CASSLARSGGSGYTF
NA,TRBJ1-3,TRBV7-9,once,TGTGCCAGCAGCAACCCGATAGGGGTTGGAAACACCATATATTTT,CASSNPIGVGNTIYF
TRBD1,TRBJ1-3,TRBV27,NA,TGTGCCAGCAGTTTAAGGGGGCTTCAGCAATCTGGAAACACCATATATTTT,CASSLRGLQQSGNTIYF
TRBD1,TRBJ2-7,TRBV6-5,NA,TGTGCCAGCAGTCGGGACAGAGTCTACGAGCAGTACTTC,CASSRDRVYEQYF
NA,TRBJ1-5,TRBV9,once,TGTGCCAGCAGCGTAGACTTCGCGGGGGCAGCCCAGCATTTT,CASSVDFAGAAQHF
TRBD1,TRBJ1-6,TRBV18,NA,TGTGCCAGCTCAGCCCACATCCTCGGACAGGGGGTTAATTCACCCCTCCACTTT,CASSAHILGQGVNSPLHF
TRBD1,TRBJ2-2,TRBV5-1,NA,TGCGCCAGCAGCCCCGACAGGGTAAAGAGTCCCGGGGAGCTGTTTTTT,CASSPDRVKSPGELFF
NA,TRBJ1-2,TRBV3-1/TRBV3-2,once,TGTGCCAGCAGCTTCTCCTCGGGCGCCGGGTATGGCTACACCTTC,CASSFSSGAGYGYTF
TRBD2,TRBJ2-6,TRBV9,NA,TGTGCCAGCAGCTCCACGGGGGGAGCGGGGTTCTCTGGGGCCAACGTCCTGACTTTC,CASSSTGGAGFSGANVLTF
NA,TRBJ2-2,TRBV28,NA,TGTGCCAGCTGTCATGGGGGGAGGAACACCGGGGAGCTGTTTTTT,CASCHGGRNTGELFF
NA,TRBJ2-2,TRBV10-3,NA,TGTGCCATCAATAGACAGCAACCGAACACCGGGGAGCTGTTTTTT,CAINRQQPNTGELFF
NA,TRBJ1-5,TRBV27,NA,TGTGCCAGCCGAGGTCTACAGGGTGGGACTCAGCCCCAGCATTTT,CASRGLQGGTQPQHF
TRBD1,TRBJ2-1,TRBV5-1,NA,TGCGCCAGCAGCGGAACGACAGGGAGCTCCTACAATGAGCAGTTCTTC,CASSGTTGSSYNEQFF
NA,TRBJ2-1,TRBV13,few,TGTGCCAGTAGGTGGAAGGGAACTCGGAATGAGCAGTTCTTC,CASRWKGTRNEQFF
NA,TRBJ1-2,TRBV28,NA,TGTGCCAGCGCGCAAGCTGACTTAGTCCCTAACTATGGCTACACCTTC,CASAQADLVPNYGYTF
NA,TRBJ1-5,TRBV6-6,NA,TGTGCCAGCAGTTACTCGGTGGCTCAGGGTCAGCCCCAGCATTTT,CASSYSVAQGQPQHF
TRBD1,TRBJ2-2,TRBV11-3,NA,TGTGCCAGCAGCCGACAGGGGGAGACCGGGGAGCTGTTTTTT,CASSRQGETGELFF
NA,TRBJ2-1,TRBV19,NA,TGTGCCAGTAGTATAGATCGGGGCAGCTCCTACAATGAGCAGTTCTTC,CASSIDRGSSYNEQFF
NA,TRBJ2-7,TRBV6-4,NA,TGTGCCAGCAGTGGGCTCGCTCAGGGAGTAACGTCCTACGAGCAGTACTTC,CASSGLAQGVTSYEQYF
NA,TRBJ1-4,TRBV30,NA,TGTGCCTGGAGTGTGGCGGGGCTGGATGAAAAACTGTTTTTT,CAWSVAGLDEKLFF
TRBD1,TRBJ2-7,TRBV5-1,NA,TGCGTCAGCAGCCGGGACAGGGGGCCGGGGAGCTACGAGCAGTACTTC,CVSSRDRGPGSYEQYF